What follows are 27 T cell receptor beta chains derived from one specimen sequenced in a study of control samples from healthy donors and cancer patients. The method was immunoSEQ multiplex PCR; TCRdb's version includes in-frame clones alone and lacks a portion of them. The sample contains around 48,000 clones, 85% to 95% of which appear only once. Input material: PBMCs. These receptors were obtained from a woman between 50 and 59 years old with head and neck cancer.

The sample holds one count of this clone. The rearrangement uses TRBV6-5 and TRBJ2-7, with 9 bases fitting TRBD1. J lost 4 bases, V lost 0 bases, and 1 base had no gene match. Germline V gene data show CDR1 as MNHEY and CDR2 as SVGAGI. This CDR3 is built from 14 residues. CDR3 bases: TGTGCCAGCAGTTACTCCGACAGGGGGTACGAGCAGTACTTC. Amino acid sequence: CASSYSDRGYEQYF.

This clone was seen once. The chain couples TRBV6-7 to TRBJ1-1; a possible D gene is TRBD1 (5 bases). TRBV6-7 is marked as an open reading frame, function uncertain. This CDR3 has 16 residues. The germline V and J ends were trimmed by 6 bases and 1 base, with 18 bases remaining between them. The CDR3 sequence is CASSRGALGENTEAFF. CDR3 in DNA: TGTGCCAGCAGCCGTGGGGCCCTGGGGGAGAACACTGAAGCTTTCTTT.

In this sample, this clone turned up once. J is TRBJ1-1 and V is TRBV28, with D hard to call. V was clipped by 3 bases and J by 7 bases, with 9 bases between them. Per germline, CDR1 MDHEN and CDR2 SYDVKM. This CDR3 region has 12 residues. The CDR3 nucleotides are TGTGCCAGCAGTTTTATAGGGTTTGAAGCTTTCTTT. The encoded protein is CASSFIGFEAFF.

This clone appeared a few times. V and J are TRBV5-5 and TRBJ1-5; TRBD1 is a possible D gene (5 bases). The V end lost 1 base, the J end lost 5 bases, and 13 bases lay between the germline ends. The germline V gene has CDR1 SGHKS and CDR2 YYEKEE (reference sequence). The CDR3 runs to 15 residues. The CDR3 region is CASSLSGNADQPQHF. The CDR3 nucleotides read TGTGCCAGCAGCTTGTCAGGGAATGCGGATCAGCCCCAGCATTTT.

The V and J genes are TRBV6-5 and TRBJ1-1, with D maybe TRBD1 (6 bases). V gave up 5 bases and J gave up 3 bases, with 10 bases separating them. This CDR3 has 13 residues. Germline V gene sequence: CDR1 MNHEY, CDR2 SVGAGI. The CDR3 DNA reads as TGTGCCAGCAGTCCGGGGGCCCACACTGAAGCTTTCTTT. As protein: CASSPGAHTEAFF.

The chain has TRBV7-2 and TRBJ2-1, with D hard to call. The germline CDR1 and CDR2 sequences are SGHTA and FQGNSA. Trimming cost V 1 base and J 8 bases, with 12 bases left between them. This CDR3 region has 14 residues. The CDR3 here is CASSLGRPWDEQFF. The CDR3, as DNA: TGTGCCAGCAGCTTAGGGCGTCCTTGGGATGAGCAGTTCTTC.

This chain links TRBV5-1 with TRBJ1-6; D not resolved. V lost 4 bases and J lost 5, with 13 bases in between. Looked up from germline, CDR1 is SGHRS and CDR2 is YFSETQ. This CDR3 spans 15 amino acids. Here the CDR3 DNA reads TGCGCCAGCAGCGTTGCAGGACTAAATAATTCACCCCTCCACTTT. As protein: CASSVAGLNNSPLHF.

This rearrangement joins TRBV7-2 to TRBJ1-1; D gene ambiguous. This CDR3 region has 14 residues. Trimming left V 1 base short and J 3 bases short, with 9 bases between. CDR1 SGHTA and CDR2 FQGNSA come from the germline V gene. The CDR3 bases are TGTGCCAGCAGCTTAGGGGGAGGTTACACTGAAGCTTTCTTT. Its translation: CASSLGGGYTEAFF.

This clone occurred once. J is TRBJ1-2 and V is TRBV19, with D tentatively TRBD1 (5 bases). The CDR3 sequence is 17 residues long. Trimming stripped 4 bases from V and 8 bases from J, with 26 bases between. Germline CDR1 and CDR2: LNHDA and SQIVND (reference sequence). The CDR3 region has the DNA TGTGCCAGTAGTAGGACCCCTTTTGTAGGGGCCCTAGGAGGCTACACCTTC. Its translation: CASSRTPFVGALGGYTF.

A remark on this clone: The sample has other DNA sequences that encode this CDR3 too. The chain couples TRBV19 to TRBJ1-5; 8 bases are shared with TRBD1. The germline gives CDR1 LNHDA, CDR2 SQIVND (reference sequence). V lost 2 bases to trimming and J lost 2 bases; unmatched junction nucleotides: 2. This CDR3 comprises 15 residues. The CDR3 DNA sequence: TGTGCCAGTAGTATAAGGGGACAGGGCAATCAGCCCCAGCATTTT. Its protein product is CASSIRGQGNQPQHF.

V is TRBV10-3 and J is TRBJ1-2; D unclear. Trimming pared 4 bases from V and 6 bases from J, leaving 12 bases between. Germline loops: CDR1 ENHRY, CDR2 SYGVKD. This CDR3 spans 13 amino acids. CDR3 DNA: TGTGCCATCAGTGCAGAAACTAGGGATGGCTACACCTTC. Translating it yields CAISAETRDGYTF.

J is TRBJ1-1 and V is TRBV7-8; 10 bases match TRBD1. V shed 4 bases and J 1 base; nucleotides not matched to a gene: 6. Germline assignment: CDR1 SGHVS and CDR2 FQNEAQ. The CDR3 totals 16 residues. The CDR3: CASSSWTGGTNTEAFF. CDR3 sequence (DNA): TGTGCCAGCAGCTCTTGGACAGGGGGGACGAACACTGAAGCTTTCTTT.

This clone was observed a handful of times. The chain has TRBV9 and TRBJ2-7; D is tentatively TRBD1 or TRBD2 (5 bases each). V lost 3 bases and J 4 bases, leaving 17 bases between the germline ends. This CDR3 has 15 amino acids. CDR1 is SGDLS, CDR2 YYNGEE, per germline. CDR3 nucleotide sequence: TGTGCCAGCAGCGCGGGACCTCAAACGGTGTACGAGCAGTACTTC. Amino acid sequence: CASSAGPQTVYEQYF.

The CDR3 DNA reads as TGTGCCATCAGGGCTAGCGGGGGCACAGATACGCAGTATTTT. Amino acid sequence: CAIRASGGTDTQYF. The chain links TRBV10-3 to TRBJ2-3; TRBD2 matches 9 bases. The V segment lost 6 bases and the J segment 1 base; nucleotides outside the gene matches: 2. CDR1 ENHRY and CDR2 SYGVKD come from the germline V gene. The CDR3 has 14 amino acids.

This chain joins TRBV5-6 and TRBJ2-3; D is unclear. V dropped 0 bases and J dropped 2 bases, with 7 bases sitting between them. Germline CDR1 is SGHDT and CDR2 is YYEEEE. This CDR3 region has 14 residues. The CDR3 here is CASSLAVDTDTQYF. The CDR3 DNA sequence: TGTGCCAGCAGCTTGGCAGTTGACACAGATACGCAGTATTTT.

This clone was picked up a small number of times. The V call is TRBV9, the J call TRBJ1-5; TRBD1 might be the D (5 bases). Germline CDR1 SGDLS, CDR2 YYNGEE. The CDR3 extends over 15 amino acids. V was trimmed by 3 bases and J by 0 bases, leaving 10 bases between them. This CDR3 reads CASSAGGGSNQPQHF. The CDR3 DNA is TGTGCCAGCAGCGCCGGTGGGGGTAGCAATCAGCCCCAGCATTTT.

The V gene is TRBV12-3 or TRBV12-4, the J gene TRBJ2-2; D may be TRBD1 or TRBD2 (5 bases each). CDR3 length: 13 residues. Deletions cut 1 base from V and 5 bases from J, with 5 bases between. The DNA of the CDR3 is TGTGCCAGCAGTTTAGGGGGGACCGGGGAGCTGTTTTTT. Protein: CASSLGGTGELFF.

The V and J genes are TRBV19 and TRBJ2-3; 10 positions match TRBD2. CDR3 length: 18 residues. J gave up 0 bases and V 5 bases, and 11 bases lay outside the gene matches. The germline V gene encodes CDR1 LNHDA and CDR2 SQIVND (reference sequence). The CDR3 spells CASSGGLAGELSTDTQYF. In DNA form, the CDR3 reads TGTGCCAGTAGTGGTGGGCTAGCGGGAGAGCTAAGCACAGATACGCAGTATTTT.

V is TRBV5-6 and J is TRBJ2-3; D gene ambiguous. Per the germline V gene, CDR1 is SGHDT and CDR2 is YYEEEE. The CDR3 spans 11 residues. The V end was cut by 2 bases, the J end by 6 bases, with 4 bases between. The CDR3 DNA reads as TGTGCCAGCAGCTTAGGGGATACGCAGTATTTT. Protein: CASSLGDTQYF.

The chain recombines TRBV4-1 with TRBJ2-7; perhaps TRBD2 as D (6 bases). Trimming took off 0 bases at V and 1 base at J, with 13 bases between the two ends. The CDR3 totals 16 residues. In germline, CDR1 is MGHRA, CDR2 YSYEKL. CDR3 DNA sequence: TGCGCCAGCAGCCAAGATCCGCTAGCGCCATCCTACGAGCAGTACTTC. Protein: CASSQDPLAPSYEQYF.

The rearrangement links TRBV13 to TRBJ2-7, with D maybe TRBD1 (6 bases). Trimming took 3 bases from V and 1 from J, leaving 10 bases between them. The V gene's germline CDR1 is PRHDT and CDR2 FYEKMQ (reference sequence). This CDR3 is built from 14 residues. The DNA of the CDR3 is TGTGCCAGCAGCTTGGGGGCCTTATCCTACGAGCAGTACTTC. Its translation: CASSLGALSYEQYF.

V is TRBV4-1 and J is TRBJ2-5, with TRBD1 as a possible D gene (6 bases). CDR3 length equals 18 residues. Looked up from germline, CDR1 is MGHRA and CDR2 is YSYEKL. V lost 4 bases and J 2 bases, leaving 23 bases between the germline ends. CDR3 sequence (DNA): TGCGCCAGCAGCCCAGGAAGGAAAGGCACAGGGCAACAAGAGACCCAGTACTTC. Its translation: CASSPGRKGTGQQETQYF.

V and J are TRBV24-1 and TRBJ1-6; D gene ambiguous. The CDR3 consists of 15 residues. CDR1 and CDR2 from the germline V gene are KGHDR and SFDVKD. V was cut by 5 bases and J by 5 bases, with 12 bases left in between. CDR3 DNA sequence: TGTGCCACCAGTGTCGTTCCGGAGAATAATTCACCCCTCCACTTT. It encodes CATSVVPENNSPLHF.

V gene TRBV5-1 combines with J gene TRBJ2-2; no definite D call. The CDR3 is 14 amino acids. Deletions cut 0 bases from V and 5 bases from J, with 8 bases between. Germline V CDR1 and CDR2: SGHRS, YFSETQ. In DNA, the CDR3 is TGCGCCAGCAGCTTGGGGGGTTTAACCGGGGAGCTGTTTTTT. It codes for CASSLGGLTGELFF.

CDR3 in DNA: TGTGCCAGCAGCTTAGGCGCTCCCGGGACAGTAGAGAGCGAGCAGTACTTC. Protein: CASSLGAPGTVESEQYF. V is TRBV7-2 and J is TRBJ2-7; 7 nucleotides agree with TRBD1. Losses at the gene ends were 1 base for V and 6 bases for J; bases not matched to a gene: 15. Germline assignment: CDR1 SGHTA and CDR2 FQGNSA. The CDR3 is 17 amino acids.

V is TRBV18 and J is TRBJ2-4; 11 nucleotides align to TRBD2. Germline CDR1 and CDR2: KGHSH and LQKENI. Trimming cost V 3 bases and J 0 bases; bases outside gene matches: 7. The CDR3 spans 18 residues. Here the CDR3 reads CASSPGLAGGLAKNIQYF. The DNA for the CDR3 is TGTGCCAGCTCACCCGGACTAGCGGGCGGACTAGCCAAAAACATTCAGTACTTC.

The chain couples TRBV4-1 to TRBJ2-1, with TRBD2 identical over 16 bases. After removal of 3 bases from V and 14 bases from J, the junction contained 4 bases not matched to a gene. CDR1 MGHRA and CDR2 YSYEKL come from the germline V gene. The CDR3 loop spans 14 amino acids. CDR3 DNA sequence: TGCGCCAGCAGCCAGGGACTAGCGGGAGGGTTTAAGTTCTTC. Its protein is CASSQGLAGGFKFF.